The 8 T cell receptor beta chains listed next were all sequenced from one sample in a study of blood T cell repertoires in COVID-19. The protocol was immunoSEQ multiplex PCR, while the TCRdb copy is restricted to in-frame clones and leaves out a portion. The sample yields 50,000 to 70,000 clones, approximately 84% seen once. What was sequenced was peripheral blood. The source of these receptors is a man aged 70-80 years with active COVID-19.

The chain's CDR3 is CASSLLPGAGSPLHF. The CDR3 nucleotides are TGTGCCAGCAGTTTACTTCCAGGGGCAGGCTCACCCCTCCACTTT. V gene TRBV28 combines with J gene TRBJ1-6, with D possibly TRBD1 on 6 matching bases. The germline V and J ends were trimmed by 2 bases and 10 bases, with 15 bases remaining between them. This CDR3 is built from 15 residues. CDR1 is MDHEN and CDR2 is SYDVKM in the germline V gene.

The chain has TRBV5-4 and TRBJ2-1, with 8 bases aligning to TRBD2. V dropped 5 bases and J dropped 2; count of bases not matched to a gene: 6. The CDR3 has 15 amino acids. Per the germline V gene, CDR1 is SGHNT and CDR2 is YYREEE (reference sequence). The CDR3 DNA is TGTGCCAGCAGGACGACTAGCGATACCTACAATGAGCAGTTCTTC. It yields the protein CASRTTSDTYNEQFF.

The chain recombines TRBV20-1 with TRBJ1-5; D uncertain. The germline CDR1 and CDR2 sequences are DFQATT and SNEGSKA (reference sequence). V lost 3 bases to trimming and J lost 0 bases, with 12 bases between them. The CDR3 has 15 amino acids. The CDR3 spells CSASGQFDSNQPQHF. CDR3 bases: TGCAGTGCTAGTGGCCAGTTTGATAGCAATCAGCCCCAGCATTTT.

This chain connects TRBV5-1 to TRBJ2-7; 9 nucleotides line up with TRBD1. Per germline, CDR1 SGHRS and CDR2 YFSETQ. The CDR3 contains 16 residues. Trimming at V came to 4 bases and at J to 4 bases, leaving 12 bases not matched to a gene. The CDR3 DNA sequence: TGCGCCAGCAGCCCAAATCCTGTGGACAGGGGATACGAGCAGTACTTC. It encodes CASSPNPVDRGYEQYF.

J is TRBJ2-5 and V is TRBV9; 9 bases align to TRBD2. Germline V gives CDR1 SGDLS, CDR2 YYNGEE. This CDR3 region has 16 residues. With V trimmed by 1 base and J by 2 bases, 6 bases remained unmatched. The CDR3 coding sequence is TGTGCCAGCAGCGTATCTTGGCTAGCGGGACAAGAGACCCAGTACTTC. Translated, it gives CASSVSWLAGQETQYF. The entire variable domain, with the rest obtained from reference TRBV9 and TRBJ2-5, is as follows: DSGVTQTPKHLITATGQRVTLRCSPRSGDLSVYWYQQSLDQGLQFLIQYYNGEERAKGNILERFSAQQFPDLHSELNLSSLELGDSALYFCASSVSWLAGQETQYFGPGTRLLVL.

The chain combines TRBV5-5 with TRBJ2-4; D perhaps matches TRBD2 (5 bases). Trimming removed 4 bases at V and 1 base at J, with 18 bases between. This CDR3 is 17 amino acids long. Germline V gives CDR1 SGHKS, CDR2 YYEKEE (reference sequence). The CDR3 sequence is CASSPGLGTRAKNIQYF. The CDR3 DNA sequence: TGTGCCAGCAGCCCGGGGTTAGGAACGAGGGCCAAAAACATTCAGTACTTC.

Only one count was recorded for this clone. This chain links TRBV12-3 or TRBV12-4 with TRBJ2-7; a weak D match, TRBD2 (5 bases). The V and J ends lost 6 bases and 6 bases respectively, with 15 bases between them. The CDR3 totals 13 residues. The CDR3 coding sequence is TGTGCCAGCAGCTACCGGGGAGCGCCCGAGCAGTACTTC. Translating gives CASSYRGAPEQYF.

Many counts were recorded for this clone. The junction does not match germline at one end; this may be a read error. The rearrangement links TRBV6-1 to TRBJ1-2, with D perhaps matching TRBD1 (6 bases). Germline lookup yields CDR1 MNHNS and CDR2 SASEGT. This CDR3 spans 13 amino acids. CDR3 bases: TGTGCCAGCAGGGAAGGACAGAACTATGGCTACACCTTC. The encoded protein is CASREGQNYGYTF.